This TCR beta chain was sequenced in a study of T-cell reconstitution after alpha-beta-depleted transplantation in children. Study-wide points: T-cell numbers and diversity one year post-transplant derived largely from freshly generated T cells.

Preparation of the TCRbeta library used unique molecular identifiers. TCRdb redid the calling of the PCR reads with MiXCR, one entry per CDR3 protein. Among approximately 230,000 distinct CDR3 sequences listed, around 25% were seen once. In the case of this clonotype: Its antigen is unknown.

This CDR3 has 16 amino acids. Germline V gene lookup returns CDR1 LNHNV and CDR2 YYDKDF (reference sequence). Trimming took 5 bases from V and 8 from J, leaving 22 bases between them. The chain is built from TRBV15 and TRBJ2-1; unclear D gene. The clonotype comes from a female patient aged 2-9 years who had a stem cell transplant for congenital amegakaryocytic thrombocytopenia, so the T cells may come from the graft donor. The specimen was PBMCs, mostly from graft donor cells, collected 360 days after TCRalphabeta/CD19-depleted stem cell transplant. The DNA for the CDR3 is TGTGCCACCAGCGCCAGCCCAGCGTTCTTGGGCGATGAGCAGTTCTTC. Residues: CATSASPAFLGDEQFF.